One and the same sample provided the 21 T cell receptor beta chains below, sequenced in a study of long-term antiretroviral therapy in people with HIV. An immunoSEQ assay, version v3.0, was performed at survey level. Some clones are missing from TCRdb's copy, which holds only in-frame ones; the method was immunoSEQ multiplex PCR. Of over 30,000 clones in the sample, 97% were seen once. This sample comprised unsorted PBMCs, obtained 7.6 years after starting antiretroviral therapy. The receptors were gathered from a man aged 25 to 40 with HIV.

The rearrangement joins TRBV5-4 to TRBJ2-1, with unresolved D. There are 15 residues in the CDR3. Germline V gene data show CDR1 as SGHNT and CDR2 as YYREEE (reference sequence). Trimming stripped 5 bases from V and 0 bases from J, with 12 bases between. The CDR3 sequence: CASRDQRSSYNEQFF. The CDR3 DNA reads TGTGCCAGCAGGGATCAACGGAGCTCCTACAATGAGCAGTTCTTC.

Only a few counts were recorded for this clone. The V call is TRBV7-2, the J call TRBJ2-1, with D possibly called TRBD1 or TRBD2 (5 bases each). This CDR3 has 15 residues. V lost 3 bases to trimming and J lost 2 bases, with 11 bases between them. Germline-derived CDR1 and CDR2 are SGHTA and FQGNSA. The CDR3 here is CASSFGQGAYNEQFF. The CDR3, as DNA: TGTGCCAGCAGCTTCGGCCAGGGAGCCTACAATGAGCAGTTCTTC.

This chain links TRBV4-2 with TRBJ2-2; D gene uncertain. The V end lost 4 bases, the J end lost 2 bases, and 14 bases lay between the germline ends. Germline loops: CDR1 LGHNA, CDR2 YNFKEQ. The CDR3 contains 16 residues. The CDR3 is CASSPRAQPNTGELFF. The DNA for the CDR3 is TGTGCCAGCAGCCCACGGGCCCAGCCTAACACCGGGGAGCTGTTTTTT.

This sequence joins TRBV7-3 and TRBJ2-1; 10 bases are a match to TRBD1. Germline lookup yields CDR1 SGHTA and CDR2 FQGTGA. This CDR3 is built from 15 residues. V lost 4 bases and J lost 4; bases outside the gene matches: 4. The CDR3 DNA sequence: TGTGCCAGCAGCTGGGACAGGGGAGGGTACAATGAGCAGTTCTTC. It yields the protein CASSWDRGGYNEQFF.

The J gene is TRBJ2-2, the V gene TRBV19; D gene unclear. Germline values: CDR1 LNHDA, CDR2 SQIVND (reference sequence). Trimming cost V 5 bases and J 7 bases, with 11 bases left between them. The CDR3 totals 13 residues. For the CDR3, the DNA is TGTGCCAGTAGTGCCGCCGTGGGCGGGGAGCTGTTTTTT. The encoded protein is CASSAAVGGELFF.

The V call is TRBV21-1, the J call TRBJ2-1; the table's D call TRBD2 went unverified against the DNA. TRBV21-1 is classified as a pseudogene. The CDR3 covers 15 residues. CDR3 in amino acids: CASSNGKGEEDEQFF. CDR3 DNA sequence: TGTGCCAGCAGCAACGGTAAAGGAGAGGAGGATGAGCAGTTCTTC.

V is TRBV7-8 and J is TRBJ2-7; D possibly corresponds to TRBD2 (6 bases). V was clipped by 5 bases and J by 0 bases, with 14 bases between them. CDR3 size: 15 residues. Germline V CDR1 and CDR2: SGHVS, FQNEAQ. The CDR3 here is CASSPVGGGSYEQYF. CDR3 bases: TGTGCCAGCAGCCCCGTCGGGGGTGGCTCCTACGAGCAGTACTTC.

The chain carries TRBV5-6 and TRBJ2-7; a possible D gene is TRBD2 (6 bases). CDR1 is SGHDT and CDR2 is YYEEEE in the germline V gene. The CDR3 is 15 amino acids. Trimming took 1 base from V and 1 from J, leaving 12 bases between them. This chain's CDR3 is CASSLTGSRSYEQYF. The CDR3 DNA reads TGTGCCAGCAGCTTGACCGGGAGTAGATCCTACGAGCAGTACTTC.

The chain links TRBV19 to TRBJ1-4, with TRBD1 matching 9 bases. CDR1 is LNHDA, CDR2 SQIVND, per germline (reference sequence). There are 15 residues in the CDR3. With V trimmed by 6 bases and J by 5 bases, 7 bases remained unmatched. The CDR3 sequence: CASSLSGTGNEKLFF. In nucleotides, the CDR3 is TGTGCCAGTAGCCTATCCGGGACAGGGAATGAAAAACTGTTTTTT.

The chain recombines TRBV11-2 with TRBJ2-7; 7 bases match TRBD1. CDR1 is SGHAT and CDR2 is FQNNGV in the germline V gene. The CDR3 covers 14 residues. Trimming at V came to 2 bases and at J to 2 bases, leaving 3 bases not matched to a gene. The CDR3 is CASSLRGRTYEQYF. In DNA form, the CDR3 reads TGTGCCAGCAGCTTAAGGGGGCGTACCTACGAGCAGTACTTC. The whole variable domain, remainder taken from reference TRBV11-2 and TRBJ2-7, is EAGVAQSPRYKIIEKRQSVAFWCNPISGHATLYWYQQILGQGPKLLIQFQNNGVVDDSQLPKDRFSAERLKGVDSTLKIQPAKLEDSAVYLCASSLRGRTYEQYFGPGTRLTVT.

The chain recombines TRBV4-1 with TRBJ2-5; D perhaps matches TRBD2 (5 bases). The CDR3 length is 13 residues. Germline V gene lookup returns CDR1 MGHRA and CDR2 YSYEKL. V gave up 4 bases and J gave up 2 bases, with 8 bases separating them. The CDR3, as DNA: TGCGCCAGCAGCCGCCCGGGACAAGAGACCCAGTACTTC. This encodes CASSRPGQETQYF.

The chain carries TRBV19 and TRBJ2-7; D remains unclear. The CDR3 totals 15 residues. Germline loops: CDR1 LNHDA, CDR2 SQIVND (reference sequence). V was pared by 3 bases and J by 0 bases, with 12 bases between. The CDR3 region is CASSISSLSSYEQYF. The CDR3 nucleotides are TGTGCCAGTAGTATTTCCTCCTTGAGCTCCTACGAGCAGTACTTC.

The chain carries TRBV5-4 and TRBJ2-1, with 10 bases that match TRBD1. CDR1 is SGHNT, CDR2 YYREEE, per germline (reference sequence). This CDR3 comprises 15 residues. J was trimmed by 8 bases and V by 4 bases; bases with no gene match: 9. The CDR3 DNA is TGTGCCAGCAGCCCTAAGGGGACAGGGGCATATGAGCAGTTCTTC. This codes for CASSPKGTGAYEQFF.

J is TRBJ2-1 and V is TRBV21-1; TRBD1, the table's D call, was not compared with the DNA. TRBV21-1 is annotated as a pseudogene. CDR3 length: 15 residues. CDR3 in amino acids: CASSHKGKKGTNRFF. The DNA of the CDR3 is TGTGCCAGCAGCCACAAAGGGAAAAAAGGGACAAATCGGTTCTTC.

This sequence joins TRBV6-1 and TRBJ2-5; unclear D gene. CDR1 is MNHNS and CDR2 is SASEGT in the germline V gene. This CDR3 is built from 10 residues. Trimming removed 8 bases from V and 2 bases from J, with 3 bases in between. The CDR3 is CASGQETQYF. CDR3 coding DNA: TGTGCCAGCGGGCAAGAGACCCAGTACTTC.

CDR3 loop: CASSLGAGRPLNTEAFF. CDR3 coding DNA: TGTGCCAGCAGCTTAGGGGCAGGGAGGCCTTTGAACACTGAAGCTTTCTTT. The gene calls are TRBV7-8 and TRBJ1-1, with D possibly TRBD1 on 5 matching bases. Trimming took 1 base from V and 0 from J, leaving 15 bases between them. The length of the CDR3 is 17 residues. Germline V gives CDR1 SGHVS, CDR2 FQNEAQ.

This chain's CDR3 is CASSLGGWSTGTEKETQYF. The DNA of the CDR3 is TGTGCCAGCAGCTTAGGGGGGTGGTCGACAGGAACTGAGAAAGAGACCCAGTACTTC. The chain has TRBV7-9 and TRBJ2-5; D possibly corresponds to TRBD1 (6 bases). CDR3 length equals 19 residues. Trimming took 1 base from V and 3 from J, leaving 24 bases between them. CDR1 is SEHNR and CDR2 is FQNEAQ in the germline V gene (reference sequence).

The chain uses TRBV7-2 and TRBJ2-7; D is unclear. The V gene's germline CDR1 is SGHTA and CDR2 FQGNSA. Trimming removed 5 bases from V and 3 bases from J, with 8 bases in between. The CDR3 is made up of 12 amino acids. The CDR3 loop reads CASSDTIYEQYF. CDR3 in DNA: TGTGCCAGCAGCGACACAATCTACGAGCAGTACTTC.

The V and J genes are TRBV12-5 and TRBJ2-7; 8 bases line up with TRBD2. The germline gives CDR1 LGHNT, CDR2 FRNRAP. The CDR3 is 17 residues long. J was trimmed by 0 bases and V by 1 base; bases with no gene match: 8. The CDR3 region is CASGLARAGGGSYEQYF. In nucleotides, the CDR3 is TGTGCTAGTGGTTTGGCCCGGGCGGGAGGAGGCTCCTACGAGCAGTACTTC.

The chain recombines TRBV27 with TRBJ1-5; 9 bases are shared with TRBD1. Germline V gene lookup returns CDR1 MNHEY and CDR2 SMNVEV (reference sequence). V shed 6 bases, J shed 4 bases, and the junction held 7 bases outside the gene matches. The CDR3 is made up of 15 amino acids. The CDR3 spells CASSPGTGPNQPQHF. The CDR3 region has the DNA TGTGCCAGCAGCCCAGGGACAGGGCCGAATCAGCCCCAGCATTTT.

V is TRBV9 and J is TRBJ2-1; D is ambiguous. Germline CDR1 SGDLS, CDR2 YYNGEE. V lost 0 bases, J lost 9 bases, and 19 bases lay in between. The CDR3 extends over 16 amino acids. The CDR3 DNA sequence: TGTGCCAGCAGCGTAGCTCCAGACCCGCGTTTGGGTGAGCAGTTCTTC. The encoded protein is CASSVAPDPRLGEQFF.